Each of the 15 T cell receptor beta chains below was sequenced from the same sample in a study of blood T cells in healthy people across ages. Using a J-beta primer mix together with a sample-barcoded 5' primer, a second PCR was run for 7 to 11 cycles. One entry per CDR3 protein results from TCRdb running MiXCR on the 5' RACE reads. The sample yields about 970,000 distinct CDR3 sequences, roughly 50% seen once. Sequencing was carried out using blood. The receptors come from a woman aged 55-70 years in good health.

This chain joins TRBV4-2 and TRBJ1-2; 8 bases map to TRBD1. This CDR3 spans 14 amino acids. The germline V gene encodes CDR1 LGHNA and CDR2 YNFKEQ. Losses at the gene ends were 2 bases for V and 8 bases for J; bases not matched to a gene: 7. The CDR3 loop is CASSQNGQGEGYTF. CDR3 in DNA: TGTGCCAGCAGCCAAAACGGACAGGGCGAGGGCTACACCTTC.

The chain uses TRBV10-3 and TRBJ2-7; 7 nucleotides agree with TRBD2. J gave up 7 bases and V 4 bases, and 10 bases lay outside the gene matches. The CDR3 is 14 residues long. CDR1 ENHRY and CDR2 SYGVKD come from the germline V gene. CDR3 sequence reads: CAISGSELAREQYF. For the CDR3, the DNA is TGTGCCATCAGTGGTTCTGAACTAGCGAGGGAGCAGTACTTC.

V is TRBV7-9 and J is TRBJ2-5; 9 positions match TRBD1. The J call may be incorrect, as the DNA end agrees better with TRBJ2-7. Germline values: CDR1 SEHNR, CDR2 FQNEAQ (reference sequence). This CDR3 comprises 13 residues. CDR3 loop: CATTAGQGYEQYF. The CDR3 region has the DNA TGTGCCACCACCGCGGGACAGGGTTACGAGCAGTACTTC.

About this clonotype itself: The junction departs from germline at one end; a sequencing error may be responsible. CDR3 bases: TGCGCCAGCAGCTTGGATGTAGGACTAGCGGGAGGGCCTGGCAATGGGCAGTTCTTC. Protein product: CASSLDVGLAGGPGNGQFF. The V and J genes are TRBV5-1 and TRBJ2-1; TRBD2 matches 15 bases. Per germline, CDR1 SGHRS and CDR2 YFSETQ. This CDR3 contains 19 residues. Variable domain in full (rest from reference TRBV5-1 and TRBJ2-1): KAGVTQTPRYLIKTRGQQVTLSCSPISGHRSVSWYQQTPGQGLQFLFEYFSETQRNKGNFPGRFSGRQFSNSRSEMNVSTLELGDSALYLCASSLDVGLAGGPGNGQFFGPGTRLTVL.

V is TRBV14 and J is TRBJ2-4; D not certain. This CDR3 comprises 18 residues. V shed 0 bases and J shed 1 base, with 16 bases lying between them. The germline gives CDR1 SGHDN, CDR2 FVKESK. CDR3 sequence (DNA): TGTGCCAGCAGCCAAGATGTATCGAGGAAATGGGCCAAAAACATTCAGTACTTC. Its translation is CASSQDVSRKWAKNIQYF.

The V and J genes are TRBV4-1 and TRBJ2-3; 11 bases are shared with TRBD2. The CDR3 extends over 17 amino acids. V lost 2 bases and J lost 0; bases outside the gene matches: 4. Germline V lookup: CDR1 MGHRA, CDR2 YSYEKL. This CDR3 is CASSQLAGGISTDTQYF. For the CDR3, the DNA is TGCGCCAGCAGCCAATTAGCGGGAGGGATAAGCACAGATACGCAGTATTTT.

This clonotype was counted only a few times. The V call is TRBV20-1, the J call TRBJ2-1; 7 bases map to TRBD2. This CDR3 has 13 amino acids. The germline CDR1 and CDR2 sequences are DFQATT and SNEGSKA (reference sequence). The CDR3 spells CSAPEGGYNEQFF. Written as DNA, the CDR3 is TGCAGCGCCCCAGAGGGAGGGTACAATGAGCAGTTCTTC.

This clonotype has just a few counts. The chain is built from TRBV6-6 and TRBJ2-7, with 12 bases lining up with TRBD1. V dropped 7 bases and J dropped 1; count of bases not matched to a gene: 11. This CDR3 is built from 17 residues. Germline-derived CDR1 and CDR2 are MNHNY and SVGAGI (reference sequence). The CDR3, as DNA: TGTGCCAGCACTAAAGGGGGGACAGGGGGCGCGTCCTACGAGCAGTACTTC. It is translated as CASTKGGTGGASYEQYF.

This chain links TRBV28 with TRBJ2-3, with 8 bases identical to TRBD2. After removal of 6 bases from V and 4 bases from J, the junction contained 6 bases not matched to a gene. Germline CDR1 and CDR2: MDHEN and SYDVKM. The CDR3 runs to 14 residues. In DNA, the CDR3 is TGTGCCAGCAGGTCAGCGGGAGTGGCAGATACGCAGTATTTT. Protein: CASRSAGVADTQYF.

The chain has TRBV20-1 and TRBJ2-7; D possibly matches TRBD1 or TRBD2 (6 bases each). Trimming removed 5 bases from V and 4 bases from J, with 12 bases in between. The CDR3 is 12 residues long. Per the germline V gene, CDR1 is DFQATT and CDR2 is SNEGSKA (reference sequence). The CDR3 DNA follows: TGCAGTGCTCCGGGGGCATCTTACGAGCAGTACTTC. Translating gives CSAPGASYEQYF.

V is TRBV13 and J is TRBJ2-1; possibly TRBD1 for D (8 bases). The ends were cut back, 5 bases at V and 7 bases at J, with 18 bases in the middle. CDR1 is PRHDT and CDR2 is FYEKMQ in the germline V gene (reference sequence). CDR3 length: 15 amino acids. CDR3 nucleotide sequence: TGTGCCAGCAGCCGCGGACAGGGAGGGGTAAATGAGCAGTTCTTC. Its protein is CASSRGQGGVNEQFF.

J is TRBJ2-1 and V is TRBV27; D not resolved. CDR3 length: 12 amino acids. Deletions cut 3 bases from V and 9 bases from J, with 9 bases between. The germline V gene has CDR1 MNHEY and CDR2 SMNVEV (reference sequence). The CDR3 DNA reads as TGTGCCAGCAGTTTGATAGCAGGTGAGCAGTTCTTC. Translating gives CASSLIAGEQFF.

This clonotype has more than one count but fewer than ten. The chain employs TRBV5-4 and TRBJ2-3; 11 nucleotides match TRBD1. Germline V gene data show CDR1 as SGHNT and CDR2 as YYREEE (reference sequence). Trimming took 4 bases from V and 4 from J; bases not matched to a gene: 8. CDR3 size: 16 residues. The CDR3 nucleotides read TGTGCCAGCAGCCCAAGGACAGGGGGCCCCCCAGATACGCAGTATTTT. Translating it yields CASSPRTGGPPDTQYF.

This clonotype was detected only a few times. The rearrangement joins TRBV3-1 to TRBJ2-7; the D gene could be TRBD1 or TRBD2 (5 bases each). Germline CDR1 LGHDT, CDR2 YNNKEL (reference sequence). The CDR3 sequence is 14 residues long. V lost 1 base, J lost 3 bases, and 10 bases lay in between. CDR3 coding DNA: TGTGCCAGCAGCCAAGCGGGACGGAGCTACGAGCAGTACTTC. This encodes CASSQAGRSYEQYF.

The sample holds many counts of this clonotype. V is TRBV29-1 and J is TRBJ2-3, with D perhaps TRBD2 (6 bases). CDR1 is SQVTM, CDR2 ANQGSEA, per germline. The V end lost 3 bases, the J end lost 1 base, and 14 bases lay between the germline ends. The CDR3 runs 15 residues. CDR3 sequence reads: CSVDGREWGTDTQYF. The DNA for the CDR3 is TGCAGCGTTGACGGTCGGGAGTGGGGCACAGATACGCAGTATTTT.